The subject of this entry is one TCR beta chain. The antigen is undetermined. Germline V gene lookup returns CDR1 SGHTA and CDR2 FQGNSA. This CDR3 is built from 13 residues. The ends were cut back, 3 bases at V and 6 bases at J, with 8 bases in the middle. This sample is drawn from a study of vaccination and CD4 T cells after COVID-19. The wider study: Six male and four female convalescents took part, two of them Hispanic.

The treatment is: roughly 11-day PBMC culture with coronavirus spike peptide pools or control peptides (ViraFEST assay). Cultures of PBMCs, more than 1.5 million per well, were set up with approximately 9.6 IU/ml IL-2 and 8 to 10 ug/ml peptide pools. Sequencing of the DNA from cultured CD4+ T cells was carried out with the Oncomine TCR Beta short-read assay. Each CDR3 protein gets one entry after TCRdb re-called the PCR reads with MiXCR. The table lists 10,000 to 15,000 distinct CDR3 sequences, 42% of them singletons. The input for sequencing was CD4+ T cells from blood, cultured in vitro, taken before SARS-CoV-2 vaccination. V usage is TRBV7-2 and J usage is TRBJ2-2; the D gene is possibly TRBD2 (6 bases). The source of this sequence is a human donor who had recovered from COVID-19. The CDR3, as DNA: TGTGCCAGCAGCTTTACTAGCCCCGGGGAGCTGTTTTTT. Residues: CASSFTSPGELFF.